These T cell receptor beta chains were read from a single sample in a study of PD-1 blockade in classical Hodgkin lymphoma. Data came from immunoSEQ multiplex PCR; TCRdb stores just in-frame clones and leaves some out. This repertoire shows about 90,000 clones, 90% found once; its top ten account for around 2.7%. Sequencing used peripheral blood mononuclear cells (PBMCs), obtained before the fourth cycle of nivolumab. These receptors originate from a human donor with classical Hodgkin lymphoma. Both conserved end residues are part of each CDR3. D genes are given only for firm matches. Clone size, where shown, is once, few, many, or a class for clones that have expanded.

abundance	v_gene	d_gene	j_gene	CDR3nt	CDR3aa
NA	TRBV6-5	NA	TRBJ2-5	TGTGCCAGCAGTGCTGGGGAGACCCAGTACTTC	CASSAGETQYF
NA	TRBV30	NA	TRBJ2-5	TGTGCCTGGAGCCCAGCCGGGTACGAGACCCAGTACTTC	CAWSPAGYETQYF
NA	TRBV6-5	NA	TRBJ2-2	TGTGCCAGCAGTTTCCGTGGACCAAGCGGCGAGCTGTTTTTT	CASSFRGPSGELFF
once	TRBV6-5	NA	TRBJ1-2	TGTGCCAGCAGGGACAGAGGAACTTATGGCTACACCTTC	CASRDRGTYGYTF
NA	TRBV7-2	NA	TRBJ2-6	TGTGCCAGCAGCGCAGGGACCGGCTCTGGGGCCAACGTCCTGACTTTC	CASSAGTGSGANVLTF
NA	TRBV4-2	NA	TRBJ2-7	TGTGCCAGCAGCCAAGAAGGGGCTGGGTCCTACGAGCAGTACTTC	CASSQEGAGSYEQYF
NA	TRBV20-1	NA	TRBJ1-2	TGCAGTGCTAGTGAGGCTGGCTACACCTTC	CSASEAGYTF
NA	TRBV5-5	NA	TRBJ1-5	TGTGCCAGCAGCCCTACAGGGTTGTTGAATCAGCCCCAGCATTTT	CASSPTGLLNQPQHF
NA	TRBV9	NA	TRBJ2-7	TGTGCCAGCAGCGCCTCGGCCCCCCCCTCCTACGAGCAGTACTTC	CASSASAPPSYEQYF
NA	TRBV28	NA	TRBJ2-3	TGTGCCAGCAGCAGGGGCACAGATACGCAGTATTTT	CASSRGTDTQYF
NA	TRBV6-5	NA	TRBJ2-1	TGTGCCAGCAGAAGCTTGGGGGGCGCGTACAATGAGCAGTTCTTC	CASRSLGGAYNEQFF
NA	TRBV10-1	NA	TRBJ2-3	TGCGCCAGCAGTTCGGATCTTATGGGGTGGGATACGCAGTATTTT	CASSSDLMGWDTQYF
NA	TRBV2	NA	TRBJ1-1	TGTGCCAGCAGTTATGAGGGGCGGACGATGAACACTGAAGCTTTCTTT	CASSYEGRTMNTEAFF
NA	TRBV6-5	TRBD1	TRBJ1-4	TGTGCCAGCAGTGCATCCACAGGGGGCGGAAAACTGTTTTTT	CASSASTGGGKLFF
NA	TRBV7-9	TRBD1	TRBJ1-2	TGTGCCAGCAGCCCGAGGACAGGGCAGGCCTACTATGGCTACACCTTC	CASSPRTGQAYYGYTF